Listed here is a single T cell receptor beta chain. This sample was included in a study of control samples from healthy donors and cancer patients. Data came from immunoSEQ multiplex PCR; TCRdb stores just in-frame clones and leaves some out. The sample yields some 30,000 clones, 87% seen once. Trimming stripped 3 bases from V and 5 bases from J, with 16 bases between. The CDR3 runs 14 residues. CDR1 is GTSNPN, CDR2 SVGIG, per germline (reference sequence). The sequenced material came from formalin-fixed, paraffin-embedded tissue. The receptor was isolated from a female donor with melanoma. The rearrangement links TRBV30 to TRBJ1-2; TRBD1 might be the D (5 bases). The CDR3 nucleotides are TGTGCCTGGAGAGGGACCGGGACGGAGTATGGCTACACCTTC. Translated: CAWRGTGTEYGYTF. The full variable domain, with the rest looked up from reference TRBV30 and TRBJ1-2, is SQTIHQWPATLVQPVGSPLSLECTVEGTSNPNLYWYRQAAGRGLQLLFYSVGIGQISSEVPQNLSASRPQDRQFILSSKKLLLSDSGFYLCAWRGTGTEYGYTFGSGTRLTVV.